The 27 T cell receptor beta chains reported below all come from one sample, sequenced in a study of response to subunit inactivated influenza vaccine. TCRdb reanalysed the RT-PCR reads using MiXCR and keeps one entry per CDR3 protein. The sample carries roughly 550,000 distinct CDR3 sequences, roughly 25% recorded once. The data were also submitted as part of a second study, on T cells expressing NK-cell markers. That publication notes: Synthesis of TCR beta cDNA relied on 5'RACE template switching carrying UMIs.

The sample was CD4+ T cells sorted from PBMCs, taken 12 days after vaccination. The source is a man aged 50 to 59 who received an inactivated influenza vaccine.

This clonotype was observed many times. The chain is built from TRBV12-3 or TRBV12-4 and TRBJ2-3, with D perhaps matching TRBD1 (5 bases). The V end lost 6 bases, the J end lost 1 base, and 17 bases lay between the germline ends. CDR3 length: 16 residues. CDR3 loop: CASRSLTGHGTDTQYF. For the CDR3, the DNA is TGTGCCAGCAGGAGCCTGACTGGACACGGCACAGATACGCAGTATTTT.

The table lists this clonotype with a few counts. V gene TRBV29-1 combines with J gene TRBJ1-1, with D hard to call. The V gene's germline CDR1 is SQVTM and CDR2 ANQGSEA. Trimming removed 6 bases from V and 12 bases from J, with 20 bases in between. The CDR3 is 12 residues long. The CDR3 is CSVDGISLKSFF. The CDR3 DNA is TGCAGCGTAGACGGGATCTCACTGAAATCTTTCTTT.

This clonotype was recorded at least ten times. Relative to the germline gene, one junction end is altered; a read error may explain this. The DNA for the CDR3 is TGCGCCAGCAGCTTAGACGGACAAATTAATTCACCCCTCCACTTT. It is translated as CASSLDGQINSPLHF. The V and J genes are TRBV7-2 and TRBJ1-6; D possibly corresponds to TRBD1 (5 bases). This CDR3 comprises 15 residues. CDR1 and CDR2 (germline): SGHTA, FQGNSA.

The genes are TRBV5-1 and TRBJ2-7; D gene unclear. With 0 bases removed from V and 3 bases from J, the gap between germline ends came to 13 bases. This CDR3 region has 15 residues. The germline V gene encodes CDR1 SGHRS and CDR2 YFSETQ. CDR3 in amino acids: CASSLEPPPLYEQYF. The DNA for the CDR3 is TGCGCCAGCAGCTTGGAACCTCCCCCCCTCTACGAGCAGTACTTC.

This clonotype was detected many times. J is TRBJ2-4 and V is TRBV6-2 or TRBV6-3; 10 bases fit TRBD1. The CDR3 is 15 amino acids. V gave up 6 bases and J gave up 3 bases; unmatched junction bases: 5. CDR1 is MNHEY and CDR2 is SVGEGT in the germline V gene. This CDR3 is CASSQTGGGKNIQYF. CDR3 coding DNA: TGTGCCAGCAGCCAGACAGGGGGCGGCAAAAACATTCAGTACTTC.

The V and J genes are TRBV7-9 and TRBJ2-7; D remains ambiguous. V was shortened by 5 bases and J by 3 bases, with 11 bases between the two germline ends. The CDR3 totals 13 residues. Germline V CDR1 and CDR2: SEHNR, FQNEAQ (reference sequence). CDR3 in DNA: TGTGCCAGCAGCCAGTTGGGCAGCTACGAGCAGTACTTC. Translated: CASSQLGSYEQYF. The whole variable domain, filled in from reference TRBV7-9 and TRBJ2-7, reads DTGVSQNPRHKITKRGQNVTFRCDPISEHNRLYWYRQTLGQGPEFLTYFQNEAQLEKSRLLSDRFSAERPKGSFSTLEIQRTEQGDSAMYLCASSQLGSYEQYFGPGTRLTVT.

This clonotype has more than one count but fewer than ten. The rearrangement uses TRBV9 and TRBJ2-3; TRBD2 is a possible D gene (6 bases). This CDR3 contains 16 residues. Germline lookup yields CDR1 SGDLS and CDR2 YYNGEE. V dropped 0 bases and J dropped 1 base, with 12 bases sitting between them. The CDR3 reads CASSVARDFRTDTQYF. Here the CDR3 DNA reads TGTGCCAGCAGCGTAGCAAGGGACTTTCGCACAGATACGCAGTATTTT.

This chain connects TRBV20-1 to TRBJ2-2, with TRBD2 identical over 8 bases. The length of the CDR3 is 14 residues. The junction had 6 bases not matched to a gene; V was cut back by 3 bases and J by 6 bases. The germline CDR1 and CDR2 sequences are DFQATT and SNEGSKA (reference sequence). CDR3 sequence reads: CSASGGASAGELFF. As DNA, the CDR3 is TGCAGTGCTAGCGGGGGGGCTAGCGCCGGGGAGCTGTTTTTT.

This clonotype was found a few times. The chain carries TRBV29-1 and TRBJ2-1; 10 nucleotides line up with TRBD2. Germline assignment: CDR1 SQVTM and CDR2 ANQGSEA. This CDR3 comprises 14 residues. V lost 1 base to trimming and J lost 8 bases; unmatched junction nucleotides: 5. In DNA, the CDR3 is TGCAGCGTTGAAGGGCTAGCGGGGGTCTATGAGCAGTTCTTC. Protein: CSVEGLAGVYEQFF.

The gene calls are TRBV10-3 and TRBJ2-6; tentative D call: TRBD1 (5 bases). CDR1 and CDR2 (germline): ENHRY, SYGVKD. This CDR3 has 16 residues. V was clipped by 8 bases and J by 0 bases, with 14 bases between them. Here the CDR3 DNA reads TGTGCCATCGACCCTACAGGCCCCTCTGGGGCCAACGTCCTGACTTTC. It yields the protein CAIDPTGPSGANVLTF.

V usage is TRBV5-6 and J usage is TRBJ2-2; possibly TRBD2 for D (7 bases). Germline loops: CDR1 SGHDT, CDR2 YYEEEE. The CDR3 runs 16 residues. The V end was cut by 5 bases, the J end by 2 bases, with 16 bases between. This CDR3 reads CASSRWGGVNTGELFF. The CDR3 DNA is TGTGCCAGCAGTCGGTGGGGGGGCGTCAACACCGGGGAGCTGTTTTTT. The full variable domain, rest sourced from reference TRBV5-6 and TRBJ2-2, is DAGVTQSPTHLIKTRGQQVTLRCSPKSGHDTVSWYQQALGQGPQFIFQYYEEEERQRGNFPDRFSGHQFPNYSSELNVNALLLGDSALYLCASSRWGGVNTGELFFGEGSRLTVL.

CDR3 in amino acids: CASRTFTEAFF. In DNA form, the CDR3 reads TGTGCCAGCCGGACCTTCACTGAAGCTTTCTTT. V and J are TRBV6-1 and TRBJ1-1, with D unresolved. The CDR3 sequence is 11 residues long. V lost 8 bases and J lost 4, with 8 bases in between. The V gene's germline CDR1 is MNHNS and CDR2 SASEGT.

The rearrangement uses TRBV18 and TRBJ2-7; possibly TRBD1 for D (7 bases). Germline CDR1 and CDR2: KGHSH and LQKENI. V was shortened by 1 base and J by 7 bases, with 11 bases between the two germline ends. The CDR3 sequence is 13 residues long. CDR3 DNA sequence: TGTGCCAGCTCACCACAACAGGGGAGGGAGCAGTACTTC. Encoded protein: CASSPQQGREQYF.

This clonotype was seen repeatedly, ten times or more. V usage is TRBV19 and J usage is TRBJ2-1; D gene ambiguous. CDR3 length: 11 residues. Trimming took 5 bases from V and 8 from J, leaving 7 bases between them. CDR1 is LNHDA, CDR2 SQIVND, per germline (reference sequence). The CDR3 spells CASSSGDEQFF. The CDR3 nucleotides read TGTGCCAGTAGTTCAGGCGATGAGCAGTTCTTC.

The genes are TRBV9 and TRBJ2-2; D possibly corresponds to TRBD1 (5 bases). This CDR3 contains 16 residues. The V end lost 0 bases, the J end lost 2 bases, and 11 bases lay between the germline ends. Germline values: CDR1 SGDLS, CDR2 YYNGEE. The CDR3 DNA is TGTGCCAGCAGCGTAGGGGGCCAAATAAACACCGGGGAGCTGTTTTTT. It specifies CASSVGGQINTGELFF. The full variable domain, completed using reference TRBV9 and TRBJ2-2, is DSGVTQTPKHLITATGQRVTLRCSPRSGDLSVYWYQQSLDQGLQFLIQYYNGEERAKGNILERFSAQQFPDLHSELNLSSLELGDSALYFCASSVGGQINTGELFFGEGSRLTVL.

This clonotype was recorded many times. The V call is TRBV6-2 or TRBV6-3, the J call TRBJ2-5, with D uncertain. CDR3 length equals 11 residues. Per the germline V gene, CDR1 is MNHEY and CDR2 is SVGEGT. V was pared by 6 bases and J by 5 bases, with 7 bases between. The CDR3 loop is CASRGSETQYF. In DNA, the CDR3 is TGTGCCAGCAGGGGAAGCGAGACCCAGTACTTC.

The chain employs TRBV7-2 and TRBJ1-5; D is possibly TRBD1 (5 bases). The CDR3 sequence is 15 residues long. Germline assignment: CDR1 SGHTA and CDR2 FQGNSA. V was trimmed by 5 bases and J by 4 bases, leaving 15 bases between them. The CDR3, as DNA: TGTGCCAGCAGCCAGGGCGGGAGGGCTAATCAGCCCCAGCATTTT. Protein sequence: CASSQGGRANQPQHF.

The chain is built from TRBV18 and TRBJ1-3; no clear D gene. Germline CDR1 and CDR2: KGHSH and LQKENI. Between the trimmed V and J ends, which lost 0 bases and 0 bases, there was a span of 12 bases. CDR3 length: 17 amino acids. The CDR3 DNA sequence: TGTGCCAGCTCACCACCGCAAGCGAGGACCTCTGGAAACACCATATATTTT. Translated: CASSPPQARTSGNTIYF.

The rearrangement uses TRBV11-2 and TRBJ2-3; possible D gene TRBD1, 7 bases. Trimming removed 5 bases at V and 0 bases at J, with 24 bases between. The CDR3 covers 19 residues. Germline V gives CDR1 SGHAT, CDR2 FQNNGV. As DNA, the CDR3 is TGTGCCAGCAGCCAGCCCCGGGTCCAGGGGGGCAAAAGCACAGATACGCAGTATTTT. This sequence encodes CASSQPRVQGGKSTDTQYF. Using reference TRBV11-2 and TRBJ2-3 for the parts outside the CDR3, the full variable domain is EAGVAQSPRYKIIEKRQSVAFWCNPISGHATLYWYQQILGQGPKLLIQFQNNGVVDDSQLPKDRFSAERLKGVDSTLKIQPAKLEDSAVYLCASSQPRVQGGKSTDTQYFGPGTRLTVL.

Note on this clonotype: A much larger clonotype is one base distant, so this may be a read error. This sequence joins TRBV6-2 or TRBV6-3 and TRBJ2-5; TRBD2 is a possible D gene (5 bases). From germline, CDR1 is MNHEY and CDR2 SVGEGT. V was cut by 7 bases and J by 4 bases, with 16 bases left in between. This CDR3 is 14 amino acids long. The CDR3 sequence: CASTKRALAETQYF. The CDR3 bases are TGTGCCAGCACAAAGAGGGCGTTGGCAGAGACCCAGTACTTC.

In this sample, this clonotype turned up a few times. This chain uses TRBV10-3 with TRBJ2-7; D may be TRBD2 (7 bases). The CDR3 is made up of 14 amino acids. V was shortened by 6 bases and J by 1 base, with 13 bases between the two germline ends. The germline V gene has CDR1 ENHRY and CDR2 SYGVKD. CDR3 sequence: CAISLGGASYEQYF. In nucleotides, the CDR3 is TGTGCCATCAGCCTGGGGGGGGCTTCCTACGAGCAGTACTTC.

The chain joins TRBV12-3 or TRBV12-4 to TRBJ1-3; D remains ambiguous. This CDR3 spans 11 amino acids. The germline V and J ends were trimmed by 8 bases and 0 bases, with 2 bases remaining between them. The CDR3: CASGSGNTIYF. CDR3 DNA sequence: TGTGCCAGCGGCTCTGGAAACACCATATATTTT.

This clonotype has only a few counts. DNA for the CDR3: TGTGCCAGCAGTGAAGGCCCCGCGCGAATGAAGAACACCGGGGAGCTGTTTTTT. Protein: CASSEGPARMKNTGELFF. The rearrangement uses TRBV2 and TRBJ2-2; D is ambiguous. The CDR3 runs 18 residues. Germline lookup yields CDR1 SNHLY and CDR2 FYNNEI. V was trimmed by 1 base and J by 1 base, leaving 16 bases between them.

This clonotype was counted only a few times. The chain recombines TRBV6-1 with TRBJ2-7; D possibly corresponds to TRBD2 (6 bases). The CDR3 is made up of 13 amino acids. Germline V gene lookup returns CDR1 MNHNS and CDR2 SASEGT. V lost 7 bases to trimming and J lost 4 bases, with 14 bases between them. The CDR3, as DNA: TGTGCCAGCACCCCCGGGGGTGATTACGAGCAGTACTTC. It codes for CASTPGGDYEQYF.

This clonotype was recorded a few times. At one end the junction does not follow the germline gene, possibly because of a read error. This chain connects TRBV2 to TRBJ1-2; D is perhaps TRBD1 (6 bases). This CDR3 comprises 10 residues. Germline-derived CDR1 and CDR2 are SNHLY and FYNNEI. CDR3 protein: CASSGGGTPF. The CDR3 DNA is TGTGCCAGCAGTGGCGGGGGCACACCCTTC.

The V and J genes are TRBV20-1 and TRBJ2-7; 11 bases match TRBD1. J gave up 6 bases and V 3 bases, and 4 bases lay outside the gene matches. Germline CDR1 reads DFQATT; CDR2 reads SNEGSKA (reference sequence). CDR3 length equals 13 residues. CDR3 DNA sequence: TGCAGTGCTAGGGACAGGGGGCTTAGCGAGCAGTACTTC. As protein: CSARDRGLSEQYF.

V is TRBV12-3 or TRBV12-4 and J is TRBJ2-3; 15 nucleotides match TRBD2. After removal of 1 base from V and 0 bases from J, the junction contained 2 bases not matched to a gene. This CDR3 region has 18 residues. CDR3 sequence reads: CASSLGTSGGVSTDTQYF. In DNA, the CDR3 is TGTGCCAGCAGTTTAGGGACTAGCGGGGGGGTAAGCACAGATACGCAGTATTTT.